This TCR beta chain was obtained from a study of blood T cell repertoires in COVID-19. Background on the study: The study drew acute and convalescent COVID-19 samples from the United States, Italy and Spain. From T cells, B-cell-depleted T cells, or PBMCs came the material, which was cDNA or gDNA.

Enrollees, about 18 to 89 years old, lived in approximately 24 US areas. CDR3 size: 15 residues. In germline, CDR1 is SNHLY, CDR2 FYNNEI. Trimming left V 1 base short and J 1 base short, with 10 bases between. In the authors' workflow: Amplification of reference gene primers was used by the study to estimate nucleated cell counts. Data came from immunoSEQ multiplex PCR; TCRdb stores just in-frame clones and leaves some out. V, J and clone size derive from that table, while D and trimming were established from the DNA sequence. The sample contains 270,000 or so clones, around 90% of which appear only once.

The TCR originated in a woman aged 40-49 years with acute COVID-19. The gene calls are TRBV2 and TRBJ1-2; no firm D call. Sequenced input: PBMCs or T cells enriched from blood (not recorded which). CDR3 bases: TGTGCCAGCAGTGAAGTCCTTCGAGATAACTATGGCTACACCTTC. Translating gives CASSEVLRDNYGYTF.